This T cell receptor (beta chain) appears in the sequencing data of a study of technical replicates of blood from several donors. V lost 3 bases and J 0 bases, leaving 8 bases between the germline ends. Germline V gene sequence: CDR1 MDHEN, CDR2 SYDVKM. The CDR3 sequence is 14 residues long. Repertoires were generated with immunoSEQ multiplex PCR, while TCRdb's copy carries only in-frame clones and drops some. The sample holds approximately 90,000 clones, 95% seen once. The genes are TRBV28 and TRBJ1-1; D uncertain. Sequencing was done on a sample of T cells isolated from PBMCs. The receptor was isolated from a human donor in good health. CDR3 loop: CASSLSALNTEAFF. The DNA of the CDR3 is TGTGCCAGCAGTTTGAGTGCCCTGAACACTGAAGCTTTCTTT.